These T cell receptor beta chains were read from a single sample in a study of T cells expressing NK-cell markers. TCRdb re-called the 5' RACE reads and shows each CDR3 protein once, DNA omitted. The table for this sample gives over 100,000 distinct CDR3 sequences. Material for sequencing was blood T cells: a sorted CD56 or NKG2C T cell subset, CD4+ or CD8+ T cells, or bulk PBMC T cells (not recorded which). These receptors all come from a woman between 18 and 69 years old in good health. Both conserved end residues are part of each CDR3. Fields, in order: V gene, J gene, CDR3 protein.

TRBV27	TRBJ2-7	CATEDRGIGEQYF
TRBV6-5	TRBJ1-2	CASSFSATTPNYGYTF
TRBV19	TRBJ2-1	CASSILRPGQGAYNEQFF
TRBV10-3	TRBJ2-1	CAIGLAGENEQFF
TRBV28	TRBJ2-7	CASSSRTGVSYEQYF
TRBV6-2/TRBV6-3	TRBJ1-1	CASRPRPGQGNTEAFF
TRBV10-1	TRBJ2-1	CASSERVHQYYNEQFF
TRBV7-9	TRBJ2-1	CASSPGWGASGDNEQFF
TRBV7-2	TRBJ2-5	CASSVYWAPGQETQYF
TRBV20-1	TRBJ2-7	CSARTRGLASSYEQYF
TRBV27	TRBJ2-3	CASSSLAASTDTQYF
TRBV29-1	TRBJ1-2	CSVDQGKRGYTF
TRBV15	TRBJ1-5	CATSSRARANQPQHF
TRBV29-1	TRBJ2-7	CSVVGILYEQYF
TRBV28	TRBJ2-2	CASDGGQGRAGELFF
TRBV29-1	TRBJ2-7	CSAGGVYEQYF
TRBV19	TRBJ2-2	CASSIGGTGELFF
TRBV6-5	TRBJ2-3	CASSYSSGFGITDTQYF
TRBV29-1	TRBJ2-1	CSVGQGEDESYNEQFF
TRBV12-3/TRBV12-4	TRBJ1-1	CASGPAGDRAAFF
TRBV20-1	TRBJ2-3	CSAPTLAGPTPDTQYF
TRBV7-2	TRBJ1-2	CAIDRGGFGYTF
TRBV20-1	TRBJ2-3	CSARDGLAFGPDTQYF
TRBV3-1	TRBJ2-5	CASSQELMDRGPGETQYF
TRBV12-3/TRBV12-4	TRBJ2-1	CASNEGYEQFF
TRBV24-1	TRBJ2-4	CATSDTRQGYGKNIQYF
TRBV12-3/TRBV12-4	TRBJ2-1	CASSGGIISYNEQFF
TRBV6-5	TRBJ2-7	CASSYPGPEGPYEQYF
TRBV5-6	TRBJ1-2	CASSPSTEDYGYTF
TRBV6-1	TRBJ1-1	CASGGPTVNTEAFF
TRBV20-1	TRBJ2-1	CSAKGLYYNEQFF
TRBV7-6	TRBJ2-1	CASSLLAGVGEQFF
TRBV24-1	TRBJ2-3	CATSDSLATGEDTQYF
TRBV15	TRBJ2-7	CATSTGPDGAYEQYF
TRBV20-1	TRBJ1-1	CSARFESMNTEAFF
TRBV28	TRBJ1-1	CASSGDTRVAAFF